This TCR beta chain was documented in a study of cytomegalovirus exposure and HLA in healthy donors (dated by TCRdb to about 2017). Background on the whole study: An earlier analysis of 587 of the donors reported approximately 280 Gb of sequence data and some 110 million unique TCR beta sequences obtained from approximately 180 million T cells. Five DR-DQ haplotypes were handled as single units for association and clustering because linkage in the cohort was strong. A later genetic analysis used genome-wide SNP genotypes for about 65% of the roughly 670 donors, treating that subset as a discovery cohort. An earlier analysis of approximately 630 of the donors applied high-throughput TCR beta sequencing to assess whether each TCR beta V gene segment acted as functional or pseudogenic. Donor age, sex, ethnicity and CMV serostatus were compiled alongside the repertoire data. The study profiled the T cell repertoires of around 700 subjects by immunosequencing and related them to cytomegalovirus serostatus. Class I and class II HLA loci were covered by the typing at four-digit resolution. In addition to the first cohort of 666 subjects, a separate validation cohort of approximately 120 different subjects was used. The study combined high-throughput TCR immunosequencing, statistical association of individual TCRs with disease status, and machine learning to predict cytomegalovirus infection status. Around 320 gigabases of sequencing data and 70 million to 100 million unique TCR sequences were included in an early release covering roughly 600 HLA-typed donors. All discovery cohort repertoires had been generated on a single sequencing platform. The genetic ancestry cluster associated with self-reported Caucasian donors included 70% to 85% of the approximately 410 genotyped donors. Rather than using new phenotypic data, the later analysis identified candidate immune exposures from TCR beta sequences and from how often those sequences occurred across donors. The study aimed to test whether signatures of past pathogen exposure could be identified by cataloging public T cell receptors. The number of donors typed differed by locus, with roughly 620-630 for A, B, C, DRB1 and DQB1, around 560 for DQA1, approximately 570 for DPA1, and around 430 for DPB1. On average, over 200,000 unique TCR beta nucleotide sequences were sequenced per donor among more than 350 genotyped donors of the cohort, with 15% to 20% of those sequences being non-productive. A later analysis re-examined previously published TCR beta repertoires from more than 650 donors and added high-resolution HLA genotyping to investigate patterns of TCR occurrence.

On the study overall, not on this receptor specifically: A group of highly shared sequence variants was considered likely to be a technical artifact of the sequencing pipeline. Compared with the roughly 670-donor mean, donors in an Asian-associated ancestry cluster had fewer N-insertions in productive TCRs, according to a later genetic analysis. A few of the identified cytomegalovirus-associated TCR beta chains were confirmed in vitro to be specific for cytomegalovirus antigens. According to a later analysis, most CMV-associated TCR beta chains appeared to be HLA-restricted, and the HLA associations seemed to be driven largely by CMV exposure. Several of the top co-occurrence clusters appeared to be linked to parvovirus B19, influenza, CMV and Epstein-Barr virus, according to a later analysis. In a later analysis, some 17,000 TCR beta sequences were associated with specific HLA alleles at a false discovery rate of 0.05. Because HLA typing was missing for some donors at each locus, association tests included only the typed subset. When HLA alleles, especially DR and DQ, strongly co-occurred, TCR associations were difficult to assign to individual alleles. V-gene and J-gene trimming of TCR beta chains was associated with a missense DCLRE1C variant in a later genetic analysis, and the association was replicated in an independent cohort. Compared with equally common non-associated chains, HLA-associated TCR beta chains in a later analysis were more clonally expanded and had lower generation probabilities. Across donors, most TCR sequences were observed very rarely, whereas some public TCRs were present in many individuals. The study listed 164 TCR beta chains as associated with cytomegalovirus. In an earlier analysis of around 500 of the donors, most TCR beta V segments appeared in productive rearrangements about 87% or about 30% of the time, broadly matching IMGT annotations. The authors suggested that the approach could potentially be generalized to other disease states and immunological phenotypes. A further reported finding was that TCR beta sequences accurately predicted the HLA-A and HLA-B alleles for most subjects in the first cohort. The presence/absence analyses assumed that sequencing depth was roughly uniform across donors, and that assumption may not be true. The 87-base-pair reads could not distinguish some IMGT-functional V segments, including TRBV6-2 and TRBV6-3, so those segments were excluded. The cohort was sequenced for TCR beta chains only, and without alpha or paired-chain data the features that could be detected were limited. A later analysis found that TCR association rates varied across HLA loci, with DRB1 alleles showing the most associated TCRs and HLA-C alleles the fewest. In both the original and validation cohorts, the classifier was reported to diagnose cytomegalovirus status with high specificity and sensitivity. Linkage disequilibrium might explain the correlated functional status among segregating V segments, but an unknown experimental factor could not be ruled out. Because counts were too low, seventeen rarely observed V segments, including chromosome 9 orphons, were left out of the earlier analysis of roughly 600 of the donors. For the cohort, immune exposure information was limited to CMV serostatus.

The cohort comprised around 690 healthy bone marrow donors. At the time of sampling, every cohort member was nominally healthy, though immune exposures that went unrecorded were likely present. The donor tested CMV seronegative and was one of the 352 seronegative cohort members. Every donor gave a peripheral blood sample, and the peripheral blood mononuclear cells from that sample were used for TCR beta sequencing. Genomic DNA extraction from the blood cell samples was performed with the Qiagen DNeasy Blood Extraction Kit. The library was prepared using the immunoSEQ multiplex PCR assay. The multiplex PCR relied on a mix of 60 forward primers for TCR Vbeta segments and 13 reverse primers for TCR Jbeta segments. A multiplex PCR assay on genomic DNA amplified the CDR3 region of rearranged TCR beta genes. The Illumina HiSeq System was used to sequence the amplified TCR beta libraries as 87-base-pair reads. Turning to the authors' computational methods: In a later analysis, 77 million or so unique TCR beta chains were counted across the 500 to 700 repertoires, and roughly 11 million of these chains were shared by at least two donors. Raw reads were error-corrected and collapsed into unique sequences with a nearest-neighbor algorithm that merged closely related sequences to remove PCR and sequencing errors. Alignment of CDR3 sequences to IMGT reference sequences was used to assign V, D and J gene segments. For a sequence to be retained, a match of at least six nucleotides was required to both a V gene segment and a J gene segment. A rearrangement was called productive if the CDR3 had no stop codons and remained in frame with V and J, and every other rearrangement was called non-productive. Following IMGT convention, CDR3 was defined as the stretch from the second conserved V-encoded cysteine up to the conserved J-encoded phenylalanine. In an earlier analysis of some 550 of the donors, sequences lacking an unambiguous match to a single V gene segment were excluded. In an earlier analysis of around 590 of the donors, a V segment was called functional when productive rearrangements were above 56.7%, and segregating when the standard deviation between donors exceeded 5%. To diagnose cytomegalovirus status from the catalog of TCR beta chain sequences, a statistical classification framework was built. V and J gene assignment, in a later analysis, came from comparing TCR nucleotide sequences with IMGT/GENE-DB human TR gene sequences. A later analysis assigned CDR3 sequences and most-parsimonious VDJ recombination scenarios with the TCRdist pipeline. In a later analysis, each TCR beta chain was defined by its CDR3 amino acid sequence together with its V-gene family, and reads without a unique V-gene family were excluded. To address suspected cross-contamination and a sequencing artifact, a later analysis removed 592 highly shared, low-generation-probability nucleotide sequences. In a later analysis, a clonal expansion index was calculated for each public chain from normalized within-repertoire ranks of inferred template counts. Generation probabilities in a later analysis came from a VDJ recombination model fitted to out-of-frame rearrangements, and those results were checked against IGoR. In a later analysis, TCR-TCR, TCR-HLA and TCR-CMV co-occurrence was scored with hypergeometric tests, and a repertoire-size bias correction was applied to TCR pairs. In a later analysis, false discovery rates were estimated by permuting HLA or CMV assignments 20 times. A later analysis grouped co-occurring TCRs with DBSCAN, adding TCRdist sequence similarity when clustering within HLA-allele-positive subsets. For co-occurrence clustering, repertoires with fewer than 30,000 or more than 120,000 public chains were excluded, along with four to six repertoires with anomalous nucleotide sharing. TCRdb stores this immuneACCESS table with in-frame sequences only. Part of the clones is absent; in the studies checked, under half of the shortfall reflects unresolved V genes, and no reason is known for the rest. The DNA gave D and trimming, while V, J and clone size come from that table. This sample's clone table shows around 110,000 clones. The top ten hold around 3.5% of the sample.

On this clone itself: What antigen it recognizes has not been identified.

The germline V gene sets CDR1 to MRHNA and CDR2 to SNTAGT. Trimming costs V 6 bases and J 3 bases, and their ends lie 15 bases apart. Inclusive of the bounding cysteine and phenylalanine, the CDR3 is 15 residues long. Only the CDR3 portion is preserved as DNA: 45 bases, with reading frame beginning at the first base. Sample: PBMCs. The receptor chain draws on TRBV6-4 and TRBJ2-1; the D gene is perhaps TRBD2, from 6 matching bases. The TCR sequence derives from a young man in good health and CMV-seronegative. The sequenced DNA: TGTGCCAGCAGCCTTAGTGGGGGGTTCTACAATGAGCAGTTCTTC. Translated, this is CASSLSGGFYNEQFF.